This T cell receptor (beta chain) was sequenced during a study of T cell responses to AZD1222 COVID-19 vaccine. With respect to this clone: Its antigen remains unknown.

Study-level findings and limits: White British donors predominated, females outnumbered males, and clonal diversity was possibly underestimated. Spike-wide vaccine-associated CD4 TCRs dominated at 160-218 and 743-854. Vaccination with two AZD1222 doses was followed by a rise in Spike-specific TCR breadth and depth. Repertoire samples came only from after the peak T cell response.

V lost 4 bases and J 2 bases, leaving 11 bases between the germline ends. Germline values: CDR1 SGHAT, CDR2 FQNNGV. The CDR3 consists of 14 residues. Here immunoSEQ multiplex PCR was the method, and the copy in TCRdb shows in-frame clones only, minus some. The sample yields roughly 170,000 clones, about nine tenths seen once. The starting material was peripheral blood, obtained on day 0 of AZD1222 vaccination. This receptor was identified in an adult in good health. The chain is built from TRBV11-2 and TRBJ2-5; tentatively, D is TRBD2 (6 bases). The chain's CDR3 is CASSSGLSQETQYF. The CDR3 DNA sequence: TGTGCCAGCAGCTCCGGACTATCACAAGAGACCCAGTACTTC. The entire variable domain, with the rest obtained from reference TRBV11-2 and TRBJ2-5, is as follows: EAGVAQSPRYKIIEKRQSVAFWCNPISGHATLYWYQQILGQGPKLLIQFQNNGVVDDSQLPKDRFSAERLKGVDSTLKIQPAKLEDSAVYLCASSSGLSQETQYFGPGTRLLVL.